The entry that follows covers one TCR beta chain sequence. Its antigen is currently unknown. These data belong to a study of cytomegalovirus exposure and HLA in healthy donors. Findings and limits, study-wide: Previous analysis showed most TCR beta V segments were productive about 87% or about 30% of the time. Sequences of the TCR beta chain were said to predict the HLA-A and HLA-B alleles of most subjects accurately.

In the PCR, 60 Vbeta and 13 Jbeta primers were used. This table comes from immunoSEQ multiplex PCR, and its TCRdb copy is limited to in-frame clones, with some not included. The sample records approximately 89,000 clones, about 80% being singletons. The CDR3 is 16 amino acids. V lost 4 bases to trimming and J lost 6 bases; unmatched junction nucleotides: 5. Germline CDR1 is MDHEN and CDR2 is SYDVKM. The chain uses TRBV28 and TRBJ2-1; the match to TRBD2 covers 14 bases. This receptor was obtained from a male donor in good health and CMV-seronegative. Sequences were obtained from PBMCs. CDR3 loop: CASSSPGTSGSNEQFF. The DNA of the CDR3 is TGTGCCAGCAGTTCCCCCGGGACTAGCGGGAGCAATGAGCAGTTCTTC.